Below are 30 T cell receptor beta chains sequenced from a single sample in a study of T cell responses to AZD1222 COVID-19 vaccine. The protocol was immunoSEQ multiplex PCR, while the TCRdb copy is restricted to in-frame clones and leaves out a portion. The sample includes roughly 70,000 clones, about nine tenths of them seen just once. The sequenced sample was peripheral blood, obtained 28 days after the second dose of the MenACWY control vaccine. Every receptor here comes from an adult who received the MenACWY meningococcal vaccine as a control.

The rearrangement links TRBV27 to TRBJ1-1; 7 nucleotides match TRBD1. Germline values: CDR1 MNHEY, CDR2 SMNVEV (reference sequence). Germline trimming cut 1 base from V and 7 bases from J; bases unmatched to any gene: 9. This CDR3 is 15 amino acids long. CDR3 in amino acids: CASSLYPGQHFEAFF. CDR3 bases: TGTGCCAGCAGTTTATACCCGGGACAGCATTTTGAAGCTTTCTTT.

The CDR3 loop reads CASRQDGPWAEAFF. The CDR3 DNA reads as TGTGCCAGCCGACAAGACGGCCCGTGGGCTGAAGCTTTCTTT. The chain has TRBV7-3 and TRBJ1-1; no definite D call. Germline-derived CDR1 and CDR2 are SGHTA and FQGTGA. V lost 8 bases, J lost 6 bases, and 19 bases lay in between. CDR3 length: 14 residues.

J is TRBJ1-3 and V is TRBV28; maybe TRBD1 (5 bases). The V end was cut by 7 bases, the J end by 4 bases, with 17 bases between. Per the germline V gene, CDR1 is MDHEN and CDR2 is SYDVKM. The CDR3 loop spans 15 amino acids. The CDR3 DNA reads TGTGCCAGCATCCCTAGCGGGGGAGCGGGAAACACCATATATTTT. It encodes CASIPSGGAGNTIYF.

The chain has TRBV3-1 (or the pseudogene TRBV3-2) and TRBJ2-3; D is unclear. This CDR3 spans 16 amino acids. V dropped 4 bases and J dropped 2 bases, with 16 bases sitting between them. Germline CDR1 is LGHDT and CDR2 is YNNKEL (reference sequence). CDR3 nucleotides: TGTGCCAGCAGCCCGACGACGGGCGGTCCCACAGATACGCAGTATTTT. This sequence encodes CASSPTTGGPTDTQYF.

J is TRBJ2-1 and V is TRBV9; TRBD1 aligns across 8 bases. The CDR3 spans 16 residues. V shed 0 bases and J 2 bases; nucleotides not matched to a gene: 4. Germline assignment: CDR1 SGDLS and CDR2 YYNGEE. The CDR3 nucleotides read TGTGCCAGCAGCGTAGGATCGGGACAGGCCTACAATGAGCAGTTCTTC. This codes for CASSVGSGQAYNEQFF.

The chain couples TRBV6-5 to TRBJ1-3; D gene uncertain. V was clipped by 0 bases and J by 4 bases, with 10 bases between them. The CDR3 contains 15 residues. Germline values: CDR1 MNHEY, CDR2 SVGAGI. The CDR3 DNA reads TGTGCCAGCAGTTACTCGGGTTCACCGGGAAACACCATATATTTT. Translation: CASSYSGSPGNTIYF.

The V and J genes are TRBV5-8 and TRBJ1-1; D remains unclear. Germline-derived CDR1 and CDR2 are SGHTS and YDEGEE. Trimming shortened V by 4 bases and J by 4 bases, and 11 bases separated the two germline ends. The CDR3 consists of 13 residues. The CDR3 reads CASSARAGTEAFF. The CDR3, as DNA: TGTGCCAGCAGCGCTCGGGCTGGCACTGAAGCTTTCTTT.

This clone was counted a few times. The rearrangement joins TRBV2 to TRBJ1-4, with D perhaps TRBD1 (6 bases). The ends were cut back, 6 bases at V and 8 bases at J, with 13 bases in the middle. Germline CDR1 and CDR2: SNHLY and FYNNEI. The CDR3 is made up of 13 amino acids. The CDR3 sequence is CASRVQGGEKLFF. CDR3 DNA sequence: TGTGCCAGCAGAGTACAGGGAGGGGAAAAACTGTTTTTT.

The chain uses TRBV19 and TRBJ2-1; 7 nucleotides agree with TRBD2. V lost 5 bases, J lost 7 bases, and 11 bases stayed unmatched. The CDR3 loop spans 15 amino acids. The germline V gene has CDR1 LNHDA and CDR2 SQIVND (reference sequence). The CDR3 loop reads CASSGSGGRLNEQFF. In DNA form, the CDR3 reads TGTGCCAGTAGTGGCTCTGGCGGGAGACTAAATGAGCAGTTCTTC.

Comment on this clone: The germline gene is not matched at one end of the junction; a read error may be the cause. This chain joins TRBV7-3 and TRBJ2-1, with 9 bases matching TRBD2. Per germline, CDR1 SGHTA and CDR2 FQGTGA. This CDR3 has 16 amino acids. In DNA, the CDR3 is TGTGCCAGCAGCAAAGCCGGGACTAGCTCCCACAATGAGCAGTTCTTC. It encodes CASSKAGTSSHNEQFF.

The rearrangement joins TRBV7-2 to TRBJ1-5; no definite D call. The CDR3 contains 13 residues. Between the trimmed V and J ends, which lost 2 bases and 5 bases, there was a span of 7 bases. The germline CDR1 and CDR2 sequences are SGHTA and FQGNSA. The DNA of the CDR3 is TGTGCCAGCAGCTTATATGGGGATCAGCCCCAGCATTTT. It is translated as CASSLYGDQPQHF.

The genes are TRBV20-1 and TRBJ2-3, with 8 nucleotides matching TRBD1. J gave up 0 bases and V 3 bases, and 5 bases lay outside the gene matches. Germline CDR1 and CDR2: DFQATT and SNEGSKA (reference sequence). The CDR3 runs 15 residues. DNA of the CDR3: TGCAGTGCTAGTCCTACAGGGGGAAGCACAGATACGCAGTATTTT. It codes for CSASPTGGSTDTQYF.

The rearrangement uses TRBV7-9 and TRBJ2-7; 9 bases map to TRBD1. CDR1 and CDR2 from the germline V gene are SEHNR and FQNEAQ (reference sequence). V was pared by 5 bases and J by 3 bases, with 8 bases of the junction left unmatched. The CDR3 length is 15 residues. CDR3 loop: CASSPGQGRVYEQYF. DNA for the CDR3: TGTGCCAGCAGCCCCGGACAGGGGAGGGTCTACGAGCAGTACTTC.

The J gene is TRBJ1-3, the V gene TRBV19; D is undetermined. CDR3 length: 14 amino acids. V gave up 5 bases and J gave up 2 bases, with 10 bases separating them. Per germline, CDR1 LNHDA and CDR2 SQIVND (reference sequence). CDR3 amino acids: CASSPRPTGNTIYF. For the CDR3, the DNA is TGTGCCAGTAGTCCCAGACCCACTGGAAACACCATATATTTT.

This chain joins TRBV5-1 and TRBJ2-1; D might be TRBD2 (5 bases). The V and J ends lost 6 bases and 3 bases respectively, with 16 bases between them. This CDR3 spans 15 amino acids. The germline gives CDR1 SGHRS, CDR2 YFSETQ. The CDR3 DNA reads TGCGCCAGCACCATTGAGGGAGCCCTCTACAATGAGCAGTTCTTC. It yields the protein CASTIEGALYNEQFF.

The V and J genes are TRBV7-2 and TRBJ1-4; the D is unclear. The V and J ends lost 2 bases and 8 bases respectively, with 9 bases between them. There are 13 residues in the CDR3. From germline, CDR1 is SGHTA and CDR2 FQGNSA. CDR3 sequence: CASSLKPSEKLFF. The CDR3 nucleotides are TGTGCCAGCAGCTTAAAGCCCTCAGAAAAACTGTTTTTT.

This clone came up once. The chain couples TRBV5-4 to TRBJ1-1; no definite D call. In germline, CDR1 is SGHNT, CDR2 YYREEE (reference sequence). This CDR3 comprises 14 residues. V lost 5 bases and J lost 0, with 11 bases in between. As DNA, the CDR3 is TGTGCCAGCAGTTCACAGCCAATGAACACTGAAGCTTTCTTT. Protein product: CASSSQPMNTEAFF.

V usage is TRBV20-1 and J usage is TRBJ1-5, with D uncertain. Deletions cut 3 bases from V and 5 bases from J, with 8 bases between. Per germline, CDR1 DFQATT and CDR2 SNEGSKA (reference sequence). The CDR3 runs 12 residues. This CDR3 reads CSASSQYQPQHF. CDR3 DNA sequence: TGCAGTGCTAGTTCCCAGTATCAGCCCCAGCATTTT.

The chain is built from TRBV14 and TRBJ1-4, with 8 bases lining up with TRBD1. The V gene's germline CDR1 is SGHDN and CDR2 FVKESK. CDR3 length: 15 residues. With V trimmed by 4 bases and J by 6 bases, 7 bases remained unmatched. The CDR3 bases are TGTGCCAGCAGCCGCCGACAGGGGATAGATGAAAAACTGTTTTTT. Translation: CASSRRQGIDEKLFF.

For the CDR3, the DNA is TGCGCCAGCAGCGTAAGACAGCCCCAAGAGACCCAGTACTTC. Translating it yields CASSVRQPQETQYF. The rearrangement links TRBV5-1 to TRBJ2-5, with D possibly being TRBD1 (5 bases). CDR1 and CDR2 (germline): SGHRS, YFSETQ. Trimming removed 4 bases at V and 1 base at J, with 11 bases between. This CDR3 comprises 14 residues.

This chain connects TRBV19 to TRBJ1-5, with 7 nucleotides matching TRBD1. CDR3 size: 16 residues. V was clipped by 5 bases and J by 0 bases; unmatched bases: 7. Germline CDR1 LNHDA, CDR2 SQIVND (reference sequence). The CDR3 nucleotides read TGTGCCAGTAGTTCAGGACAGGAGAATAGCAATCAGCCCCAGCATTTT. As protein: CASSSGQENSNQPQHF. The full variable domain, completed using reference TRBV19 and TRBJ1-5, is DGGITQSPKYLFRKEGQNVTLSCEQNLNHDAMYWYRQDPGQGLRLIYYSQIVNDFQKGDIAEGYSVSREKKESFPLTVTSAQKNPTAFYLCASSSGQENSNQPQHFGDGTRLSIL.

The V call is TRBV7-8, the J call TRBJ2-6; 8 bases agree with TRBD2. The V and J ends lost 5 bases and 4 bases, in that order; junction bases with no gene match: 7. Germline V lookup: CDR1 SGHVS, CDR2 FQNEAQ. The CDR3 has 16 residues. The CDR3 reads CASSPREGTGANVLTF. In DNA, the CDR3 is TGTGCCAGCAGCCCACGGGAGGGGACGGGGGCCAACGTCCTGACTTTC. The full variable domain, rest sourced from reference TRBV7-8 and TRBJ2-6, is GAGVSQSPRYKVAKRGQDVALRCDPISGHVSLFWYQQALGQGPEFLTYFQNEAQLDKSGLPSDRFFAERPEGSVSTLKIQRTQQEDSAVYLCASSPREGTGANVLTFGAGSRLTVL.

The chain employs TRBV5-8 and TRBJ2-7; the D gene is possibly TRBD1 (5 bases). This CDR3 is 15 amino acids long. The germline CDR1 and CDR2 sequences are SGHTS and YDEGEE. Trimming stripped 4 bases from V and 7 bases from J, with 21 bases between. CDR3 sequence (DNA): TGTGCCAGCAGCCCTCTCGTGGGGCCCCTGTTAGAGCAGTACTTC. Translated, it gives CASSPLVGPLLEQYF. The full variable domain, with the rest looked up from reference TRBV5-8 and TRBJ2-7, is EAGVTQSPTHLIKTRGQQATLRCSPISGHTSVYWYQQALGLGLQFLLWYDEGEERNRGNFPPRFSGRQFPNYSSELNVNALELEDSALYLCASSPLVGPLLEQYFGPGTRLTVT.

This chain links TRBV3-1 (or the pseudogene TRBV3-2) with TRBJ1-2; D not certain. Germline V lookup: CDR1 LGHDT, CDR2 YNNKEL (reference sequence). The V end lost 1 base, the J end lost 2 bases, and 2 bases lay between the germline ends. This CDR3 contains 12 residues. CDR3 residues: CASSQANYGYTF. The CDR3 DNA reads as TGTGCCAGCAGCCAAGCCAACTATGGCTACACCTTC.

This clone was found once. The genes are TRBV6-5 and TRBJ1-6, with 7 bases matching TRBD1. The CDR3 consists of 15 residues. The germline gives CDR1 MNHEY, CDR2 SVGAGI. V lost 0 bases to trimming and J lost 8 bases; unmatched junction nucleotides: 4. In DNA, the CDR3 is TGTGCCAGCAGTTACTCCCGGACAGGAGATTCACCCCTCCACTTT. It encodes CASSYSRTGDSPLHF.

The chain is built from TRBV10-3 and TRBJ2-2; weak D call: TRBD1 (6 bases). The CDR3 has 15 amino acids. The V and J ends lost 4 bases and 6 bases respectively, with 15 bases between them. Germline V gene data show CDR1 as ENHRY and CDR2 as SYGVKD. The CDR3 region is CAISASGGAPGELFF. The CDR3 nucleotides read TGTGCCATCAGTGCGAGTGGGGGCGCGCCCGGGGAGCTGTTTTTT.

The chain couples TRBV18 to TRBJ2-2, with a possible D match to TRBD1 (6 bases). The CDR3 contains 14 residues. Germline CDR1 reads KGHSH; CDR2 reads LQKENI. V gave up 0 bases and J gave up 12 bases, with 14 bases separating them. The DNA of the CDR3 is TGTGCCAGCTCACCACCCAGAATACAGGGTCAGCTGTTTTTT. Amino acid sequence: CASSPPRIQGQLFF.

The chain is built from TRBV10-1 and TRBJ2-3; D possibly matches TRBD1 or TRBD2 (5 bases each). The CDR3 is 14 residues long. V shed 6 bases and J shed 11 bases, with 21 bases lying between them. The germline CDR1 and CDR2 sequences are WNHNN and SYGVQD (reference sequence). For the CDR3, the DNA is TGCGCCAGCAGCCCCGGGACGTATACCCCAGAGCAGTATTTT. Amino acid sequence: CASSPGTYTPEQYF.

This clone has more than one count but fewer than ten. The chain joins TRBV28 to TRBJ2-7, with 7 nucleotides matching TRBD2. The ends lost 4 bases at V and 2 bases at J; junction bases unmatched: 8. The germline V gene has CDR1 MDHEN and CDR2 SYDVKM. The CDR3 length is 15 residues. The CDR3 here is CASSSPGLTPYEQYF. DNA of the CDR3: TGTGCCAGCAGTTCCCCGGGACTAACCCCCTACGAGCAGTACTTC.

This clone was seen more than once but under ten times. The chain uses TRBV21-1 and TRBJ1-5. TRBV21-1 is a pseudogene locus. The CDR3 extends over 17 amino acids. The CDR3 protein is CASSMNRPLGVVSPQHF. As DNA, the CDR3 is TGTGCCAGCAGCATGAACAGGCCCCTGGGGGTGGTGTCGCCCCAGCATTTT.